A single T cell receptor beta chain is shown here with its context. No antigen is known for it. The record originates from a study of Ad26.COV2.S vaccination and SARS-CoV-2 variants. Notes on the study in general: Spike-specific TCR breadth in vaccine recipients exceeded that seen in placebo recipients.

The length of the CDR3 is 14 residues. Trimming shortened V by 0 bases and J by 7 bases, and 12 bases separated the two germline ends. Germline CDR1 reads LGHNA; CDR2 reads YSLEER. TCRdb keeps only in-frame clones here, not all; method: immunoSEQ multiplex PCR. Found here are 85,000 to 95,000 clones, 82% of them singletons; the top ten hold roughly 15%. This sample comprised peripheral blood, obtained after recovery from COVID-19. The chain links TRBV4-3 to TRBJ1-1; D ambiguous. The receptor was derived from a human donor who had recovered from COVID-19. Here the CDR3 reads CASSQDGRVNEAFF. CDR3 nucleotides: TGCGCCAGCAGCCAAGACGGGCGGGTAAATGAAGCTTTCTTT.